Shown below are 27 T cell receptor beta chains from a single sample sequenced in a study of tumor-infiltrating lymphocytes in primary liver carcinoma (dated by TCRdb to about 2017). TCRdb records Illumina HiSeq 2500 as the sequencer. A constant-region primer and ProtoScript II reverse transcriptase were used to reverse-transcribe TCRbeta-specific cDNA from roughly 480 ng total RNA. Three nested multiplex PCR rounds, following a slightly modified ARM-PCR procedure, were used to build the TCRbeta libraries. Each of the first two PCR rounds ran for 9 to 11 cycles using multiplex TRBV1-TRBV30 forward primers together with a Cbeta reverse primer. TCRdb reprocessing: public reads trimmed at Q25 with fastp, clones called with MiXCR, in-frame beta chains kept. When rows share a CDR3 protein, they turn into one entry using the most common DNA and genes. The sample contains tens of thousands of distinct CDR3 sequences, 60% to 75% of them found a single time. The ten largest account for about 25% of the sample.

Without any cell sorting, total RNA and DNA were extracted together from 20-30 mg of bulk tissue using the AllPrep DNA/RNA mini kit. The sample taken for sequencing was liver tumor tissue from sampling region 2. What the cell subset or site label conveys for this sample: tumor region T2, inferior pole. The receptors were sampled from a man aged 40-55 years with primary liver carcinoma and hepatitis B virus infection.

About this clonotype: Relative to the germline gene, one junction end is altered; a read error may explain this. The chain recombines TRBV11-2 with TRBJ2-7, with D unresolved. The length of the CDR3 is 14 residues. CDR1 is SGHAT, CDR2 FQNNGV, per germline. CDR3 residues: CVSNLTDSAYEQYF. CDR3 nucleotides: TGTGTCAGCAACTTAACTGACTCTGCCTACGAGCAGTACTTC.

As concerns this clonotype: A much larger clone is a single base away; this may be a read error. J is TRBJ2-1 and V is TRBV29-1, with D possibly matching TRBD2 (6 bases). V was cut by 2 bases and J by 8 bases, with 19 bases left in between. Germline V gene data show CDR1 as SQVTM and CDR2 as ANQGSEA. This CDR3 contains 15 residues. The CDR3, as DNA: TGCAGCGTTGAACCACTAGCTGCCTACGACGATGAGCAGTTCTTC. Translated: CSVEPLAAYDDEQFF.

As DNA, the CDR3 is TGTGCCAGCCTCTCCTCGCAGTGGGACTCCGGCTTCGATTACTATGGCTACACCTTC. Amino acid sequence: CASLSSQWDSGFDYYGYTF. The rearrangement uses TRBV6-6 and TRBJ1-2, with D perhaps TRBD1 (5 bases). V was shortened by 8 bases and J by 3 bases, with 31 bases between the two germline ends. The germline V gene encodes CDR1 MNHNY and CDR2 SVGAGI (reference sequence). There are 19 residues in the CDR3.

On this clonotype: A much larger clonotype is one base distant, so this may be a read error. The chain links TRBV7-9 to TRBJ2-5; D gene ambiguous. V was shortened by 6 bases and J by 1 base, with 3 bases between the two germline ends. Germline V gene lookup returns CDR1 SEHNR and CDR2 FQNEAQ (reference sequence). This CDR3 is 11 amino acids long. The CDR3 here is CASRTQETQYF. The CDR3 DNA is TGTGCCAGCAGAACCCAAGAGACCCAGTACTTC.

As to this clonotype: Likely a read error: the CDR3 ends without its conserved phenylalanine or tryptophan. J is TRBJ2-3 and V is TRBV4-1; weak D call: TRBD2 (5 bases). Trimming cost V 5 bases and J 1 base, with 7 bases left between them. The germline gives CDR1 MGHRA, CDR2 YSYEKL. This CDR3 comprises 13 residues. CDR3 amino acids: CASSSRGTDTQYL. The DNA of the CDR3 is TGCGCCAGCAGCTCGCGGGGCACAGATACGCAGTATTTA.

The chain has TRBV6-6 and TRBJ1-2; the D gene is possibly TRBD1 (5 bases). V lost 8 bases, J lost 3 bases, and 31 bases lay in between. This CDR3 is 19 amino acids long. Germline assignment: CDR1 MNHNY and CDR2 SVGAGI (reference sequence). CDR3 DNA: TGTGCCAGCTTCTCATCGCAGTGGGACTCCGGCTTCGATTACTATGGCTACACCTTC. Amino acids: CASFSSQWDSGFDYYGYTF.

Note on this clonotype: The junction and the germline gene differ at one end; a read error may be behind it. V and J are TRBV6-5 and TRBJ2-1, with D perhaps TRBD2 (5 bases). The germline gives CDR1 MNHEY, CDR2 SVGAGI. This CDR3 comprises 13 residues. For the CDR3, the DNA is TGTGCCAGCAGTTCGGGGAGAGCCAGGAAGCAGTTCTTT. This sequence encodes CASSSGRARKQFF.

A remark on this clonotype: The junction does not match germline at one end; this may be a read error. CDR3 DNA: TGTGCCAGCGCCATGGGTGGGAGTACTGGAGACACCATATATTTT. Its translation: CASAMGGSTGDTIYF. This chain links TRBV12-3 or TRBV12-4 with TRBJ1-3; no clear D gene. The CDR3 is 15 residues long.

The rearrangement links TRBV12-3 or TRBV12-4 to TRBJ2-1; 8 positions agree with TRBD1. Trimming took 10 bases from V and 7 from J; bases not matched to a gene: 12. The CDR3 is made up of 14 amino acids. CDR3 coding DNA: TGTGCCAACATCCCGACAGGGGCAAATAATGAGCAGTTCTTC. Translation: CANIPTGANNEQFF.

Details on this clonotype: Compared with germline, one end of the junction differs, possibly owing to a read error. The chain combines TRBV6-5 with TRBJ1-2; D uncertain. The germline V gene encodes CDR1 MNHEY and CDR2 SVGAGI. The CDR3 totals 12 residues. As DNA, the CDR3 is TGTGCCATCAGTTCGGGCGGCTATGACTACACCTTC. It yields the protein CAISSGGYDYTF.

Notes on this clonotype: In this CDR3 the conserved last residue, phenylalanine or tryptophan, is missing, so a read error is likely. V and J are TRBV11-2 and TRBJ2-1; D not certain. The CDR3 is 16 residues long. From germline, CDR1 is SGHAT and CDR2 FQNNGV. In DNA form, the CDR3 reads TGTGCCAGCGGCTTGGATATCGGAATAGCCATGGGTGAGCAGTTCTTA. As protein: CASGLDIGIAMGEQFL.

Turning to this clonotype: Given the absence of the conserved phenylalanine or tryptophan at the CDR3 end, a read error is likely. The CDR3 loop reads CDSSQYSGGGYKQYL. The CDR3 DNA reads as TGTGACAGCAGCCAATATTCGGGAGGGGGCTACAAGCAGTACCTC. V usage is TRBV11-2 and J usage is TRBJ2-7; the D gene is possibly TRBD2 (8 bases). The CDR3 sequence is 15 residues long. Germline V gene data show CDR1 as SGHAT and CDR2 as FQNNGV.

Of note for this clonotype: One end of the junction varies from germline; a read error may be responsible. The chain carries TRBV7-9 and TRBJ2-7; TRBD2 might be the D (6 bases). This CDR3 spans 14 amino acids. Germline CDR1 SEHNR, CDR2 FQNEAQ (reference sequence). The CDR3 DNA sequence: TGTGCCAACAGCTTAGTTGGGGCCGGGAGCGAGCAGTACTTC. Translation gives CANSLVGAGSEQYF.

This clonotype has only one observation. V and J are TRBV11-2 and TRBJ2-1; 9 positions match TRBD2. V shed 5 bases and J 8 bases; nucleotides not matched to a gene: 13. In germline, CDR1 is SGHAT, CDR2 FQNNGV. The CDR3 has 16 residues. CDR3 in DNA: TGTGCCAGCAGCCCTCGCCCAAGCGGGAGGATCTATGAGCAGTTCTTC. It is translated as CASSPRPSGRIYEQFF.

About this clonotype: The CDR3 end shows no conserved phenylalanine or tryptophan, and so a read error is likely. The V and J genes are TRBV6-5 and TRBJ2-1; 9 nucleotides agree with TRBD1. CDR1 is MNHEY, CDR2 SVGAGI, per germline. There are 15 residues in the CDR3. CDR3: CASCTGGGMGGEQFL. The DNA for the CDR3 is TGTGCTAGCTGTACAGGGGGCGGGATGGGTGGGGAGCAGTTCCTC.

As to this clonotype: A read error is likely, as this CDR3 ends without the conserved phenylalanine or tryptophan. J is TRBJ1-1 and V is TRBV10-3, with 7 positions matching TRBD1. J lost 1 base, V lost 4 bases, and 3 bases had no gene match. Germline-derived CDR1 and CDR2 are ENHRY and SYGVKD. This CDR3 has 14 residues. The CDR3 loop reads CAISGDRANTEAFL. The CDR3 region has the DNA TGTGCCATCAGTGGTGACAGGGCGAACACTGAAGCTTTCCTC.

This clonotype was recorded a few times. One end of the junction is discordant with germline, which a read error may explain. The rearrangement joins TRBV11-2 to TRBJ2-2, with a possible D match to TRBD1 (5 bases). Per germline, CDR1 SGHAT and CDR2 FQNNGV. The CDR3 has 15 residues. The CDR3, as DNA: TGTGTCAGCAGCTTAGGGGCGGCGAACACCGGGGAGCTGTTTTTT. Translation gives CVSSLGAANTGELFF.

There are many counts of this clonotype. This sequence joins TRBV5-5 and TRBJ2-2; the match to TRBD2 covers 10 bases. V shed 0 bases, J shed 7 bases, and the junction held 9 bases outside the gene matches. CDR3 size: 17 residues. In germline, CDR1 is SGHKS, CDR2 YYEKEE (reference sequence). The CDR3: CASSLAPSGSGNGELFF. The CDR3 nucleotides read TGTGCCAGCAGCTTGGCCCCTAGCGGGAGTGGGAACGGGGAGCTGTTTTTT.

The chain couples TRBV11-2 to TRBJ1-4; possibly TRBD1 for D (5 bases). The V and J ends lost 8 bases and 8 bases respectively, with 15 bases between them. There are 13 residues in the CDR3. Germline-derived CDR1 and CDR2 are SGHAT and FQNNGV. The CDR3 is CASLEVGDEKLFF. The CDR3, as DNA: TGTGCCAGCTTAGAGGTTGGGGACGAAAAACTGTTTTTT.

With regard to this clonotype: Here the CDR3 omits its conserved ending phenylalanine or tryptophan, so a read error is the likely source. J is TRBJ2-3 and V is TRBV12-3 or TRBV12-4; 12 positions agree with TRBD2. CDR3 length equals 15 residues. This CDR3 reads CASSKLAGGEDKQYL. CDR3 DNA sequence: TGTGCCAGCAGTAAACTAGCGGGAGGAGAAGATAAGCAGTATCTT.

To note about this clonotype: The conserved phenylalanine or tryptophan is not found at the CDR3 terminus, so this likely reflects a read error. The chain recombines TRBV6-2 or TRBV6-3 with TRBJ2-3; 10 bases fit TRBD1. The germline CDR1 and CDR2 sequences are MNHEY and SVGEGT. This CDR3 is built from 14 residues. The CDR3 reads CASNYGTGADTQYS. The CDR3 DNA follows: TGTGCCAGCAATTACGGGACAGGGGCAGATACGCAGTATTCT.

With respect to this clonotype: The conserved phenylalanine or tryptophan is not found at the CDR3 terminus, so this likely reflects a read error. The chain carries TRBV12-5 and TRBJ1-1; D perhaps matches TRBD1 (6 bases). V was trimmed by 7 bases and J by 1 base, leaving 16 bases between them. CDR1 is LGHNT, CDR2 FRNRAP, per germline. The CDR3 sequence is 15 residues long. The CDR3 nucleotides read TGTGCTAGTGATTCCACGGGACACCAGAACACTGAAGCTTTCGTT. It is translated as CASDSTGHQNTEAFV.

On this clonotype itself: A junction end diverges from the germline sequence, so it may reflect a read error. The rearrangement uses TRBV13 and TRBJ2-7; maybe TRBD2 (5 bases). From germline, CDR1 is PRHDT and CDR2 FYEKMQ (reference sequence). This CDR3 has 11 residues. In DNA, the CDR3 is TGCGCCAGCAGCCTCGGACGGGGTAGTAACTTC. Amino acids: CASSLGRGSNF.

This clonotype has just one count. As the CDR3 is not closed by the conserved phenylalanine or tryptophan, this likely results from a read error. The chain carries TRBV6-1 and TRBJ1-1; possible D gene TRBD1, 5 bases. Germline assignment: CDR1 MNHNS and CDR2 SASEGT. The length of the CDR3 is 12 residues. V was pared by 9 bases and J by 11 bases, with 19 bases between. The CDR3 DNA reads TGTGCCAGTAGCCTCCTTTTCAGGGCGGCTTTCTCT. Its protein product is CASSLLFRAAFS.

Concerning this clonotype itself: At one boundary the junction diverges from the germline segment, which might be a read error. The chain is built from TRBV6-6 and TRBJ2-7, with D perhaps matching TRBD2 (6 bases). The CDR3 sequence is 14 residues long. Germline V gene sequence: CDR1 MNHNY, CDR2 SVGAGI (reference sequence). The CDR3 region is CASTPRTQAREQYF. The CDR3 DNA is TGTGCCAGCACACCCAGGACCCAGGCCCGGGAGCAGTATTTC.

For this clonotype: The germline gene is not matched at one end of the junction; a read error may be the cause. This chain links TRBV5-5 with TRBJ2-5; D is possibly TRBD1 (6 bases). The CDR3 covers 15 residues. Germline V gene sequence: CDR1 SGHKS, CDR2 YYEKEE (reference sequence). The CDR3 DNA reads TGTGCCAGCAGGGGGGCGGACCGGGAACAAGAGACCCAGTATTTC. It yields the protein CASRGADREQETQYF.

Concerning this clonotype itself: A much larger clone is a single base away; this may be a read error. The rearrangement links TRBV30 to TRBJ2-5, with D possibly TRBD2 on 5 matching bases. Germline CDR1 is GTSNPN and CDR2 is SVGIG (reference sequence). The CDR3 totals 13 residues. Trimming removed 5 bases from V and 7 bases from J, with 17 bases in between. The CDR3 region has the DNA TGTGCCTGGGAGAGCGGTCGGCCCGGGACCCAGTACTTC. Its protein product is CAWESGRPGTQYF.